Each of the 25 T cell receptor beta chains below was sequenced from the same sample in a study of T cell repertoires in cytomegalovirus infection. TCRdb passed the reads through MiXCR, listing each CDR3 protein once. The sample contains around 230,000 distinct CDR3 sequences, under 8.5% of which appear only once. The sequenced sample was PBMCs. Source of these receptors: a human donor in good health (CMV status not recorded). Some clones in this sample may be carry-over from other donors' samples.

This clonotype was detected many times. The rearrangement links TRBV12-3 or TRBV12-4 to TRBJ2-3; D unclear. V was clipped by 6 bases and J by 1 base, with 11 bases between them. The CDR3 has 14 residues. The DNA for the CDR3 is TGTGCCAGCAGATTGGATGATGGCACAGATACGCAGTATTTT. This translates into CASRLDDGTDTQYF.

This clonotype was seen repeatedly, ten times or more. The chain links TRBV28 to TRBJ1-1; no firm D call. The V gene lost 3 bases and the J gene lost 11 bases, with 13 bases spanning the gap. In germline, CDR1 is MDHEN, CDR2 SYDVKM. There are 12 residues in the CDR3. The CDR3 DNA is TGTGCCAGCAGTTTGTCACAGTTTGAGGCTTTCTTT. Translating it yields CASSLSQFEAFF.

A word on this clonotype: A much larger clone is a single base away; this may be a read error. The chain combines TRBV6-2 or TRBV6-3 with TRBJ1-1; D is unclear. Germline V gene lookup returns CDR1 MNHEY and CDR2 SVGEGT. The CDR3 length is 13 residues. The CDR3 is CASSRKPPLEDFF. In nucleotides, the CDR3 is TGTGCCAGCAGCCGCAAGCCCCCACTGGAAGATTTCTTT.

There are many counts of this clonotype. This chain joins TRBV6-1 and TRBJ1-1, with D perhaps TRBD1 (6 bases). Germline V gene sequence: CDR1 MNHNS, CDR2 SASEGT. The CDR3 runs 14 residues. V was pared by 2 bases and J by 6 bases, with 13 bases between. Here the CDR3 reads CASSERRDTSEAFF. CDR3 DNA sequence: TGTGCCAGCAGTGAAAGGCGGGACACGTCTGAAGCTTTCTTT.

The chain employs TRBV9 and TRBJ2-5; TRBD2 is a possible D gene (6 bases). The CDR3 sequence is 15 residues long. V gave up 1 base and J gave up 5 bases, with 15 bases separating them. Germline V gene lookup returns CDR1 SGDLS and CDR2 YYNGEE. The CDR3 region has the DNA TGTGCCAGCAGCGTAAGAGGCGGCCGGGGGGAGACCCAGTACTTC. It translates to CASSVRGGRGETQYF.

The chain is built from TRBV12-3 or TRBV12-4 and TRBJ2-2; 7 positions agree with TRBD1. The CDR3 is made up of 16 amino acids. Trimming removed 4 bases from V and 4 bases from J; junction bases left unmatched: 9. The CDR3 DNA sequence: TGTGCCAGCAGTTACCCGGCAGGGGGAATCACCGGGGAGCTGTTTTTT. It encodes CASSYPAGGITGELFF.

This clonotype showed up many times. The chain carries TRBV7-2 and TRBJ2-3; weak D call: TRBD2 (7 bases). There are 15 residues in the CDR3. V dropped 8 bases and J dropped 1 base, with 16 bases sitting between them. Germline V gene lookup returns CDR1 SGHTA and CDR2 FQGNSA. In DNA, the CDR3 is TGTGCCAGCTCTCCCACGGGGGGCCGCACAGATACGCAGTATTTT. This gives the protein CASSPTGGRTDTQYF.

This clonotype occurred many times. This sequence joins TRBV7-2 and TRBJ2-7; possibly TRBD2 for D (6 bases). The V end was cut by 4 bases, the J end by 12 bases, with 16 bases between. The CDR3 runs to 12 residues. Germline CDR1 and CDR2: SGHTA and FQGNSA. In DNA, the CDR3 is TGTGCCAGCAGCTCAACCAGCGGGTTGGGGTACTTC. This gives the protein CASSSTSGLGYF.

Many counts were recorded for this clonotype. V usage is TRBV7-2 and J usage is TRBJ1-5; D not resolved. CDR1 and CDR2 (germline): SGHTA, FQGNSA. The CDR3 has 14 amino acids. The V end was cut by 5 bases, the J end by 3 bases, with 11 bases between. In nucleotides, the CDR3 is TGTGCCAGCAGCCCCCGGCACCTCAATCAGCCCCAGCATTTT. Translated, it gives CASSPRHLNQPQHF.

The chain uses TRBV18 and TRBJ1-1; D is possibly TRBD1 (5 bases). This CDR3 has 15 residues. Germline V gene sequence: CDR1 KGHSH, CDR2 LQKENI. With 6 bases removed from V and 3 bases from J, the gap between germline ends came to 17 bases. Here the CDR3 reads CASSRTGGRYTEAFF. In nucleotides, the CDR3 is TGTGCCAGCTCCCGAACGGGGGGGAGGTACACTGAAGCTTTCTTT.

This clonotype was observed many times. The chain has TRBV7-3 and TRBJ2-5; 8 bases agree with TRBD2. Unmatched junction bases numbered 4, after V lost 5 bases and J lost 2 bases. The CDR3 length is 14 residues. Germline V gene data show CDR1 as SGHTA and CDR2 as FQGTGA. The CDR3 protein is CASSRSGGQETQYF. The CDR3 DNA follows: TGTGCCAGCAGCCGGAGCGGGGGACAAGAGACCCAGTACTTC.

The chain is built from TRBV4-3 and TRBJ1-1, with D possibly TRBD1 on 6 matching bases. CDR3 length: 14 residues. Germline-derived CDR1 and CDR2 are LGHNA and YSLEER. V was shortened by 4 bases and J by 5 bases, with 14 bases between the two germline ends. As DNA, the CDR3 is TGCGCCAGCAGCCTCTCAGACAGGTGGACTGAAGCTTTCTTT. This encodes CASSLSDRWTEAFF.

This clonotype was found many times. This chain joins TRBV20-1 and TRBJ1-5; 10 bases agree with TRBD1. The CDR3 has 17 amino acids. Trimming cost V 8 bases and J 1 base; bases outside gene matches: 14. Germline CDR1 and CDR2: DFQATT and SNEGSKA (reference sequence). As DNA, the CDR3 is TGCAGTAGTTCCCGGGACAGGGGTAGTATGAGCAATCAGCCCCAGCATTTT. Its protein is CSSSRDRGSMSNQPQHF.

There are many counts of this clonotype. This chain connects TRBV20-1 to TRBJ1-1; 10 bases map to TRBD1. Losses at the gene ends were 4 bases for V and 0 bases for J; bases not matched to a gene: 5. The germline V gene has CDR1 DFQATT and CDR2 SNEGSKA (reference sequence). The CDR3 is 15 residues long. The CDR3 sequence: CSAMGTGVMNTEAFF. The CDR3 DNA reads as TGCAGTGCTATGGGGACAGGGGTTATGAACACTGAAGCTTTCTTT.

This clonotype was counted a few times. The chain employs TRBV9 and TRBJ1-1, with 8 bases lining up with TRBD1. V lost 3 bases to trimming and J lost 1 base; unmatched junction nucleotides: 8. Germline CDR1 is SGDLS and CDR2 is YYNGEE. The CDR3 consists of 16 residues. CDR3 loop: CASSAVPGQGNTEAFF. CDR3 nucleotides: TGTGCCAGCAGCGCAGTACCCGGACAGGGGAACACTGAAGCTTTCTTT.

To note about this clonotype: A junction boundary mismatches the germline segment, possibly from a read error. The chain uses TRBV7-8 and TRBJ2-7; 10 nucleotides match TRBD1. Germline V gene lookup returns CDR1 SGHVS and CDR2 FQNEAQ. The CDR3 is made up of 15 amino acids. Here the CDR3 DNA reads TGTGACAGCAGTCTTCCGGGACAGGGGTTCGACGAGCAGTACTTC. This sequence encodes CDSSLPGQGFDEQYF.

This clonotype came up many times. The chain links TRBV19 to TRBJ1-6, with D uncertain. This CDR3 contains 14 residues. Germline V lookup: CDR1 LNHDA, CDR2 SQIVND (reference sequence). V was trimmed by 1 base and J by 10 bases, leaving 11 bases between them. The CDR3 nucleotides read TGTGCCAGTAGTATAGTAGACAAGGAATCACCCCTCCACTTT. It is translated as CASSIVDKESPLHF.

The rearrangement links TRBV19 to TRBJ2-7; D gene ambiguous. The germline V gene encodes CDR1 LNHDA and CDR2 SQIVND (reference sequence). Deletions cut 5 bases from V and 1 base from J, with 9 bases between. This CDR3 spans 13 amino acids. The CDR3 DNA follows: TGTGCCAGTAGTGCCGACCGATCCTACGAGCAGTACTTC. It codes for CASSADRSYEQYF.

This clonotype has a count of ten or more. This rearrangement joins TRBV7-2 to TRBJ1-1; D is unclear. Germline assignment: CDR1 SGHTA and CDR2 FQGNSA. The V end lost 5 bases, the J end lost 1 base, and 8 bases lay between the germline ends. The CDR3 totals 13 residues. The CDR3 DNA sequence: TGTGCCAGCAGCCAATACCCGAACACTGAAGCTTTCTTT. Residues: CASSQYPNTEAFF.

This clonotype was seen many times. The chain is built from TRBV5-4 and TRBJ2-7; no firm D call. The CDR3 length is 14 residues. Trimming removed 1 base from V and 2 bases from J, with 10 bases in between. Germline V gives CDR1 SGHNT, CDR2 YYREEE (reference sequence). The CDR3 protein is CASSLKTNPYEQYF. The CDR3 DNA reads as TGTGCCAGCAGCTTGAAAACAAATCCCTACGAGCAGTACTTC.

This clonotype came up many times. The chain has TRBV7-2 and TRBJ1-1, with D unclear. Germline V gives CDR1 SGHTA, CDR2 FQGNSA. The CDR3 covers 15 residues. V was cut by 4 bases and J by 3 bases, with 15 bases left in between. CDR3 amino acids: CASSSGNFVYTEAFF. CDR3 DNA: TGTGCCAGCAGCTCCGGAAACTTTGTGTACACTGAAGCTTTCTTT.

This clonotype was picked up many times. The chain employs TRBV6-5 and TRBJ1-3, with D possibly matching TRBD1 (5 bases). Trimming removed 8 bases from V and 1 base from J, with 12 bases in between. This CDR3 spans 14 amino acids. Germline V CDR1 and CDR2: MNHEY, SVGAGI. For the CDR3, the DNA is TGTGCCAGCTCATTCGGGGGATCTGGAAACACCATATATTTT. Amino acids: CASSFGGSGNTIYF.

The chain joins TRBV12-3 or TRBV12-4 to TRBJ2-3; tentatively, D is TRBD1 (5 bases). This CDR3 is built from 15 residues. The ends were cut back, 6 bases at V and 4 bases at J, with 17 bases in the middle. The CDR3 coding sequence is TGTGCCAGCAGAGGACCCAATCAAGGGGCAGATACGCAGTATTTT. This codes for CASRGPNQGADTQYF.

This clonotype was counted at least ten times. CDR3 loop: CSARPARASGGNQETQYF. CDR3 coding DNA: TGCAGTGCTCGCCCAGCCAGGGCTAGCGGGGGCAACCAAGAGACCCAGTACTTC. The chain recombines TRBV20-1 with TRBJ2-5; 10 bases map to TRBD2. Germline V gene lookup returns CDR1 DFQATT and CDR2 SNEGSKA (reference sequence). V was pared by 5 bases and J by 0 bases, with 15 bases of the junction left unmatched. CDR3 size: 18 residues.

This clonotype was found many times. The chain employs TRBV7-6 and TRBJ2-7; no firm D call. From germline, CDR1 is SGHVS and CDR2 FNYEAQ. The V and J ends lost 2 bases and 0 bases respectively, with 8 bases between them. The CDR3 has 14 amino acids. In DNA form, the CDR3 reads TGTGCCAGCAGCTTATCGGGTAACTCCTACGAGCAGTACTTC. It specifies CASSLSGNSYEQYF.